Shown below are 12 T cell receptor beta chains from a single sample sequenced in a study of graft-versus-host responses after intestinal transplantation. TCRdb's table, derived via immunoSEQ multiplex PCR, lists solely in-frame clones and lacks some. The sample holds tens of thousands of clones, about 93% seen once. The sample in question was PBMCs, obtained 750 to 800 days after a first intestinal transplant, on the day of a second. These receptors were obtained from a human patient who received an intestinal transplant, so some T cells may come from the graft donor.

Comments on this clone: The junction departs from germline at one end; a sequencing error may be responsible. V usage is TRBV20-1 and J usage is TRBJ2-3; D gene uncertain. In germline, CDR1 is DFQATT, CDR2 SNEGSKA (reference sequence). The CDR3 covers 10 residues. CDR3 sequence (DNA): TGCAGTGCTAGAGATCGAAGGCCGCATTTT. Translated: CSARDRRPHF.

The V call is TRBV14, the J call TRBJ2-2, with D possibly TRBD1 on 5 matching bases. The CDR3 loop spans 17 amino acids. Looked up from germline, CDR1 is SGHDN and CDR2 is FVKESK. The germline V and J ends were trimmed by 4 bases and 6 bases, with 21 bases remaining between them. The CDR3 DNA follows: TGTGCCAGCAGCCCTGACTTCGGTACAGGACACGCCGGGGAGCTGTTTTTT. Encoded protein: CASSPDFGTGHAGELFF.

V usage is TRBV28 and J usage is TRBJ2-7; the D gene is possibly TRBD2 (6 bases). The CDR3 runs 13 residues. V was clipped by 8 bases and J by 5 bases, with 16 bases between them. CDR1 and CDR2 (germline): MDHEN, SYDVKM. The CDR3 bases are TGTGCCAGCGGACGACAGCGGGCCCACGAGCAGTACTTC. Its translation is CASGRQRAHEQYF.

The gene calls are TRBV18 and TRBJ2-7; a weak D match, TRBD2 (5 bases). The CDR3 extends over 14 amino acids. Trimming took off 6 bases at V and 7 bases at J, with 19 bases between the two ends. CDR1 and CDR2 from the germline V gene are KGHSH and LQKENI. CDR3 in DNA: TGTGCCAGCTCTCCGCTACGGGGTTCGGATGAGCAGTACTTC. It yields the protein CASSPLRGSDEQYF.

The chain combines TRBV27 with TRBJ1-5, with D unresolved. Per the germline V gene, CDR1 is MNHEY and CDR2 is SMNVEV (reference sequence). Trimming pared 5 bases from V and 4 bases from J, leaving 15 bases between. The CDR3 sequence is 15 residues long. The DNA of the CDR3 is TGTGCCAGCAGTCTTCCGGACGGGAAGAATCAGCCCCAGCATTTT. This sequence encodes CASSLPDGKNQPQHF.

CDR3 sequence reads: CASSSPGGRVTEAFF. CDR3 nucleotides: TGTGCCAGCAGCTCCCCCGGGGGGCGAGTAACTGAAGCTTTCTTT. The V call is TRBV7-3, the J call TRBJ1-1, with D possibly matching TRBD1 (6 bases). The CDR3 contains 15 residues. Germline V gene data show CDR1 as SGHTA and CDR2 as FQGTGA. V was cut by 4 bases and J by 5 bases, with 17 bases left in between.

The chain uses TRBV5-1 and TRBJ2-5; 7 bases match TRBD2. V was clipped by 0 bases and J by 3 bases; unmatched bases: 2. Germline V gene data show CDR1 as SGHRS and CDR2 as YFSETQ. The CDR3 is 14 amino acids. As DNA, the CDR3 is TGCGCCAGCAGCTTGGAAACTAGCGAAGAGACCCAGTACTTC. It translates to CASSLETSEETQYF.

The chain carries TRBV11-2 and TRBJ1-4; TRBD1 might be the D (5 bases). The CDR3 consists of 15 residues. In germline, CDR1 is SGHAT, CDR2 FQNNGV. Trimming shortened V by 3 bases and J by 11 bases, and 19 bases separated the two germline ends. The CDR3 sequence is CASSFTDQGPLKLFF. CDR3 DNA sequence: TGTGCCAGCAGCTTTACGGACCAGGGTCCCCTTAAACTGTTTTTT.

The chain joins TRBV11-2 to TRBJ2-1, with D unclear. The germline CDR1 and CDR2 sequences are SGHAT and FQNNGV. This CDR3 spans 15 amino acids. V lost 5 bases to trimming and J lost 7 bases, with 18 bases between them. The CDR3 protein is CASSTIGQSRNEQFF. The CDR3 nucleotides are TGTGCCAGCAGCACCATAGGGCAGTCGAGGAATGAGCAGTTCTTC.

CDR3: CASSLEPSGYEQYF. CDR3 bases: TGTGCCAGCAGCTTGGAGCCCAGCGGCTACGAGCAGTACTTC. The chain recombines TRBV5-4 with TRBJ2-7, with TRBD2 as a possible D gene (5 bases). The germline V gene has CDR1 SGHNT and CDR2 YYREEE (reference sequence). V was shortened by 0 bases and J by 3 bases, with 10 bases between the two germline ends. CDR3 size: 14 residues.

The chain uses TRBV5-1 and TRBJ2-3; D uncertain. Trimming took off 2 bases at V and 8 bases at J, with 15 bases between the two ends. CDR1 and CDR2 from the germline V gene are SGHRS and YFSETQ. The CDR3 is 14 residues long. CDR3 nucleotide sequence: TGCGCCAGCAGCTTAGGTCGAGACCGGCTTACGCAGTATTTT. This encodes CASSLGRDRLTQYF.

This sequence joins TRBV2 and TRBJ1-2; possibly TRBD1 for D (5 bases). CDR1 SNHLY and CDR2 FYNNEI come from the germline V gene. This CDR3 contains 12 residues. V lost 8 bases, J lost 5 bases, and 12 bases lay in between. The CDR3 DNA follows: TGTGCCAGCTCCCGGGGCGATTATGGCTACACCTTC. Translating it yields CASSRGDYGYTF.